Listed below are T cell receptor beta chains from one sample, sequenced in a study of blood T cell repertoires in COVID-19. Produced via immunoSEQ multiplex PCR; TCRdb's table is partial and in-frame only. The sample shows around 150,000 clones, approximately 81% of them seen only once. The specimen was peripheral blood. Receptors originate from a human donor with acute or convalescent COVID-19. The donor label of this sample is uncertain. The CDR3 runs from the conserved cysteine through the conserved F or W. D genes are given only for firm matches. Clone size is given for some rows only: seen once, a few or many times, or a class if the clone is expanded.

>TRBD2|few|TRBV7-9|TRBJ2-7
CASRTSGIYEQYF
TGTGCCAGCCGGACTAGCGGCATCTACGAGCAGTACTTC
>TRBD1|.|TRBV5-1|TRBJ1-1
CASSSFGQGTEAFF
TGCGCCAGCAGCTCCTTCGGACAGGGGACTGAAGCTTTCTTT
>.|.|TRBV30|TRBJ1-1
CAWIPRGKSRNTEAFF
TGTGCCTGGATCCCGAGGGGGAAATCGAGGAACACTGAAGCTTTCTTT
>.|.|TRBV18|TRBJ1-1
CASSPYQGGNEAFF
TGTGCCAGCTCACCATATCAGGGAGGTAATGAAGCTTTCTTT
>.|.|TRBV5-1|TRBJ2-5
CASSLVPGEETQYF
TGCGCCAGCAGCTTGGTCCCAGGGGAAGAGACCCAGTACTTC
>.|.|TRBV5-1|TRBJ1-1
CASSLSEQNTEAFF
TGCGCCAGCAGCTTGTCAGAACAGAACACTGAAGCTTTCTTT
>TRBD2|.|TRBV15|TRBJ2-1
CATSRDLAGAGGNEQFF
TGTGCCACCAGCAGAGACCTAGCGGGGGCTGGGGGCAATGAGCAGTTCTTC
>.|.|TRBV28|TRBJ1-1
CASSSPGGRANTEAFF
TGTGCCAGCAGTTCCCCTGGGGGCAGGGCGAACACTGAAGCTTTCTTT
>TRBD2|.|TRBV28|TRBJ2-2
CASSFHGGGTGELFF
TGTGCCAGCAGTTTTCATGGGGGGGGCACCGGGGAGCTGTTTTTT
>.|.|TRBV19|TRBJ1-1
CASSINSGTKNTEAFF
TGTGCCAGTAGTATAAATTCGGGAACTAAAAACACTGAAGCTTTCTTT
>TRBD2|once|TRBV4-2|TRBJ2-7
CASSQPGGRYEQYF
TGTGCCAGCAGCCAACCGGGGGGTCGATACGAGCAGTACTTC
>.|.|TRBV23-1|TRBJ1-5
CASSLTGRGPQPQHF
TGCGCCAGCAGCCTAACTGGCAGGGGCCCCCAGCCCCAGCATTTT
>.|.|TRBV3-1/TRBV3-2|TRBJ1-4
CASSPPTATNEKLFF
TGTGCCAGCAGCCCCCCGACAGCAACTAATGAAAAACTGTTTTTT
>.|.|TRBV7-9|TRBJ2-2
CASSPQQGPGELFF
TGTGCCAGCAGCCCCCAACAGGGACCCGGGGAGCTGTTTTTT
>TRBD2|once|TRBV28|TRBJ2-5
CASSTRLAGVETQYF
TGTGCCAGCAGTACGCGACTAGCGGGGGTGGAGACCCAGTACTTC
>.|few|TRBV29-1|TRBJ2-4
CSVETGRAEYF
TGCAGCGTTGAAACGGGCAGGGCAGAATACTTC
>.|.|TRBV6-1|TRBJ1-1
CASSGGSAGKNTEAFF
TGTGCCAGCAGTGGGGGCTCTGCAGGGAAGAACACTGAAGCTTTCTTT
>.|.|TRBV9|TRBJ2-3
CASSSRGSTQYF
TGTGCCAGCAGCTCTAGGGGTTCTACGCAGTATTTT
>TRBD1|.|TRBV9|TRBJ1-5
CASSVRDRQGCNQPQHF
TGTGCCAGCAGCGTTAGGGACAGGCAGGGGTGCAATCAGCCCCAGCATTTT
>.|.|TRBV6-6|TRBJ1-1
CAAWGVLNTEAFF
TGTGCCGCATGGGGGGTTCTGAACACTGAAGCTTTCTTT
>.|once|TRBV3-1/TRBV3-2|TRBJ2-7
CASSPNRGEQYF
TGTGCCAGCAGCCCTAATAGGGGCGAGCAGTACTTC
>.|once|TRBV24-1|TRBJ2-3
CATSDSVSFTDTQYF
TGTGCCACCAGTGACTCGGTGTCGTTCACAGATACGCAGTATTTT
>.|few|TRBV14|TRBJ1-1
CASSVHSLFTEAFF
TGTGCCAGCAGCGTCCACAGCTTGTTCACTGAAGCTTTCTTT
>TRBD1|.|TRBV10-2|TRBJ2-1
CASSDRGSSYNEQFF
TGCGCCAGCAGTGACAGGGGGAGCTCCTACAATGAGCAGTTCTTC
>TRBD2|.|TRBV7-2|TRBJ2-3
CASSYLLAGVTDTQYF
TGTGCCAGCAGCTATCTACTAGCGGGGGTCACAGATACGCAGTATTTT
>.|.|TRBV7-9|TRBJ1-1
CASSLSPSPRNTEAFF
TGTGCCAGCAGCTTATCTCCGTCCCCGCGGAACACTGAAGCTTTCTTT
>TRBD1|.|TRBV20-1|TRBJ1-2
CSASGGTGGGYTF
TGCAGTGCTAGTGGCGGGACAGGGGGCGGCTACACCTTC
>.|few|TRBV18|TRBJ1-4
CASSIGEMPFPLFF
TGTGCCAGCTCTATCGGGGAAATGCCCTTCCCACTGTTTTTT
>TRBD1|.|TRBV14|TRBJ2-7
CASSQSKGTVYYEQYF
TGTGCCAGCAGCCAAAGTAAGGGGACAGTTTACTACGAGCAGTACTTC
>TRBD1|.|TRBV2|TRBJ1-5
CASSQDRGMNQPQHF
TGTGCCAGCAGTCAGGACAGGGGTATGAATCAGCCCCAGCATTTT
>TRBD2|.|TRBV7-2|TRBJ2-2
CASSILSGGWDGELFF
TGTGCCAGCAGCATACTTAGCGGGGGATGGGACGGGGAGCTGTTTTTT
>.|.|TRBV7-6|TRBJ1-2
CASSRGRGDGYTF
TGTGCCAGCAGCCGGGGGCGGGGGGATGGCTACACCTTC
>TRBD2|.|TRBV10-2|TRBJ2-2
CASRGTSGNTGELFF
TGCGCCAGCAGGGGGACTAGCGGAAACACCGGGGAGCTGTTTTTT
>.|once|TRBV30|TRBJ1-1
CACEGSGGPQRFF
TGTGCCTGCGAAGGATCGGGGGGCCCCCAGCGTTTCTTT
>TRBD1|.|TRBV5-4|TRBJ2-1
CASSVGQGNNEQFF
TGTGCCAGCAGCGTAGGACAGGGAAACAATGAGCAGTTCTTC
>.|.|TRBV11-2|TRBJ1-3
CASSGTTDGNTIYF
TGTGCCAGCAGCGGGACAACCGATGGAAACACCATATATTTT
>.|.|TRBV5-1|TRBJ1-2
CASSFESNYGYTF
TGCGCCAGCAGCTTTGAGAGTAACTATGGCTACACCTTC
>.|.|TRBV6-5|TRBJ2-3
CASSLQGQGQYF
TGTGCCAGCAGTCTTCAGGGTCAGGGGCAGTATTTT
>TRBD1|.|TRBV7-2|TRBJ1-1
CASSQDRVGNTEAFF
TGTGCCAGCAGCCAGGACAGGGTTGGGAACACTGAAGCTTTCTTT
>.|.|TRBV24-1|TRBJ1-2
CATSPPVSGGGNYGYTF
TGTGCCACCAGTCCCCCCGTGTCGGGTGGGGGCAACTATGGCTACACCTTC
>.|.|TRBV3-1/TRBV3-2|TRBJ2-2
CASSLLGGGRSTGELFF
TGTGCCAGCAGCCTCCTAGGGGGGGGGCGTAGCACCGGGGAGCTGTTTTTT
>TRBD1|.|TRBV7-2|TRBJ1-2
CASSLGDRGPNYGYTF
TGTGCCAGCAGCTTAGGGGACAGGGGGCCGAACTATGGCTACACCTTC
>TRBD1|.|TRBV29-1|TRBJ1-1
CSVAALSRGLNTEAFF
TGCAGCGTTGCCGCCTTGTCCAGGGGGCTTAACACTGAAGCTTTCTTT
>TRBD2|.|TRBV4-1|TRBJ2-7
CASSQDPSRGGAYEQYF
TGCGCCAGCAGCCAAGATCCCAGCCGGGGGGGGGCCTACGAGCAGTACTTC
>TRBD2|.|TRBV28|TRBJ2-5
CATGGAGETQYF
TGTGCTACCGGGGGGGCCGGGGAGACCCAGTACTTC
>TRBD1|.|TRBV15|TRBJ2-7
CATSRDRDRAFEQYF
TGTGCCACCAGCAGAGATCGGGACAGGGCTTTCGAGCAGTACTTC
>.|.|TRBV20-1|TRBJ2-1
CSAPQGNEQFF
TGCAGTGCGCCACAGGGCAATGAGCAGTTCTTC
>.|.|TRBV20-1|TRBJ1-2
CSASVQGRLNYGYTF
TGCAGTGCTAGTGTCCAGGGTCGCCTTAACTATGGCTACACCTTC
>.|.|TRBV18|TRBJ1-2
CASSPLTGRINYGYTF
TGTGCCAGCTCACCCCTGACAGGCAGAATTAACTATGGCTACACCTTC
>.|.|TRBV5-1|TRBJ1-3
CASSERIGNTIYF
TGCGCCAGCAGCGAGAGGATAGGAAACACCATATATTTT
>.|many|TRBV4-3|TRBJ1-2
CASSQDTTRPNYGYTF
TGCGCCAGCAGCCAGGACACCACGCGCCCCAACTATGGCTACACCTTC